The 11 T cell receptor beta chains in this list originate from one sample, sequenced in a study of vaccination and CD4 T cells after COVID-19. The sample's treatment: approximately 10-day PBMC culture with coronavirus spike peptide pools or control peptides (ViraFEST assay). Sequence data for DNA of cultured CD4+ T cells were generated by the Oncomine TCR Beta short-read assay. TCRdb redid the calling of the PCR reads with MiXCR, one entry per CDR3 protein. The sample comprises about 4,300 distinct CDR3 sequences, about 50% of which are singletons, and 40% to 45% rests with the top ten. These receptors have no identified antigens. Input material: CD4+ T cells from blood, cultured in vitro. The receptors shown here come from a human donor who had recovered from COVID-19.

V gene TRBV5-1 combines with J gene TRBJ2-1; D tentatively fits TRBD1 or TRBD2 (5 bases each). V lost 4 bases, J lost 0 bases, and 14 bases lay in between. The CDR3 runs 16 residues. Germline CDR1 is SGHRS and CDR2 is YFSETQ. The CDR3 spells CASSRGEGFSYNEQFF. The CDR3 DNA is TGCGCCAGCAGCCGGGGCGAAGGATTCTCCTACAATGAGCAGTTCTTC. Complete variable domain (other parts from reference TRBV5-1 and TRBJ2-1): KAGVTQTPRYLIKTRGQQVTLSCSPISGHRSVSWYQQTPGQGLQFLFEYFSETQRNKGNFPGRFSGRQFSNSRSEMNVSTLELGDSALYLCASSRGEGFSYNEQFFGPGTRLTVL.

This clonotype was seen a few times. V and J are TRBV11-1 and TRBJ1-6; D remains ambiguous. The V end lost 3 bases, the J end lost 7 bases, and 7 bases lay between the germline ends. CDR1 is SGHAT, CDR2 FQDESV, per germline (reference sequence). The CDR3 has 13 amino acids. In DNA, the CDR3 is TGTGCCAGCAGCTTGCTTGGGAATTCACCCCTCCACTTT. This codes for CASSLLGNSPLHF.

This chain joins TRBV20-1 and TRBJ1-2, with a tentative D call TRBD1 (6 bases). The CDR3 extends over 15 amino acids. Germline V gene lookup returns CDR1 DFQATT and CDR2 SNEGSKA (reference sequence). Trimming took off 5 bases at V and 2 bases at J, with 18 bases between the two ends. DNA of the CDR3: TGCAGTGCTGGCTCCCCAATCGACAGGAACTATGGCTACACCTTC. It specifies CSAGSPIDRNYGYTF.

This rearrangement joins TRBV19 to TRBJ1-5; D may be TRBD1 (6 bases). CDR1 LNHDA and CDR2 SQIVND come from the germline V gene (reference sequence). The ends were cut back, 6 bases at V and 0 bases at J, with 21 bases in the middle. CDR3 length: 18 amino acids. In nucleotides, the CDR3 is TGTGCCAGTAGCCCAGGTAGGCAGAGGGGGTATAGCAATCAGCCCCAGCATTTT. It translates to CASSPGRQRGYSNQPQHF.

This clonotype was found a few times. CDR3 region: CSAGGTGKSYGYTF. The DNA for the CDR3 is TGCAGTGCCGGTGGGACAGGCAAATCTTATGGCTACACCTTC. The genes are TRBV20-1 and TRBJ1-2, with TRBD1 identical over 8 bases. CDR3 length: 14 residues. The V segment lost 6 bases and the J segment 5 bases; nucleotides outside the gene matches: 11. CDR1 and CDR2 (germline): DFQATT, SNEGSKA (reference sequence).

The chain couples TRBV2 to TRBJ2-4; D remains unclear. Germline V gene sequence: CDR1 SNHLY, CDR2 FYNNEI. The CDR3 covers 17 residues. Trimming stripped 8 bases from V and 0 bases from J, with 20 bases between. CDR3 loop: CASSREGLDRAKNIQYF. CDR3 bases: TGTGCCAGCTCCCGCGAAGGCCTTGATAGAGCCAAAAACATTCAGTACTTC. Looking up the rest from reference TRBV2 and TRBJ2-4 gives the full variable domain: EPEVTQTPSHQVTQMGQEVILRCVPISNHLYFYWYRQILGQKVEFLVSFYNNEISEKSEIFDDQFSVERPDGSNFTLKIRSTKLEDSAMYFCASSREGLDRAKNIQYFGAGTRLSVL.

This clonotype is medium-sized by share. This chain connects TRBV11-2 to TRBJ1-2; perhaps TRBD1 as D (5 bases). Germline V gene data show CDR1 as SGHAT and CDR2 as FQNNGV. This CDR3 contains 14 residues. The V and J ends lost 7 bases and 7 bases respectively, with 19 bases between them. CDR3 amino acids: CASTRLRGAGGYTF. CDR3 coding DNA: TGTGCCAGCACCAGACTGCGAGGGGCAGGTGGCTACACCTTC.

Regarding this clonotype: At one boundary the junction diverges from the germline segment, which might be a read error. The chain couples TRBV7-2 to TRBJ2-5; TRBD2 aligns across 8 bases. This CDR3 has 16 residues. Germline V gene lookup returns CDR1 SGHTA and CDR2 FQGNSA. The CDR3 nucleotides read TGTGCCAGCGGCTTGCTATCCGGGACTAGGGGCCGGACCCAGTACTTC. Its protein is CASGLLSGTRGRTQYF.

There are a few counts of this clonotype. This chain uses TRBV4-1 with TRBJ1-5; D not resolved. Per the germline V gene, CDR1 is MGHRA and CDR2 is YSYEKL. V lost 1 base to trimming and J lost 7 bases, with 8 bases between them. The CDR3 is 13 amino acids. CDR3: CASSQAFKQPQHF. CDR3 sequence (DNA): TGCGCCAGCAGCCAAGCCTTTAAACAGCCCCAGCATTTT.

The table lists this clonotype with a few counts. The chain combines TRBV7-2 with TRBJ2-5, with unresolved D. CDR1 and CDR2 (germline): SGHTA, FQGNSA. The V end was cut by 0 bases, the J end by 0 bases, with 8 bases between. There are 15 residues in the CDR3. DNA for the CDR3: TGTGCCAGCAGCTTAGCAACAGAGTACCAAGAGACCCAGTACTTC. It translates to CASSLATEYQETQYF.

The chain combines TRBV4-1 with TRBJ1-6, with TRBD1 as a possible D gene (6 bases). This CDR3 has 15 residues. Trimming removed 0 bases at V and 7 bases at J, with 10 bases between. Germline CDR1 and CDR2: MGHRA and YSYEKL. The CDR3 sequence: CASSQEGGYNSPLHF. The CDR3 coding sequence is TGCGCCAGCAGCCAAGAAGGGGGTTACAATTCACCCCTCCACTTT.